The rows below give T cell receptor beta chains drawn from one sample of a study of blood T cell repertoires in COVID-19. Sequencing used immunoSEQ multiplex PCR; TCRdb keeps in-frame clones, though not all of them. The table records 450,000 to 600,000 clones, approximately 86% of them present only once. Sequencing input: PBMCs or T cells enriched from blood (not recorded which). All receptors come from a woman aged 18-35 years who had recovered from COVID-19. Each CDR3 is given without its conserved first and last residue.

>TRBV7-2
ASSQGAGRDTQY
>TRBV24-1
ATSVAGAQETQY
>TRBV4-1
ASSQVGLARGGMRGPNTEAF
>TRBV7-8
ASSLATGRNSYEQY
>TRBV3-1/TRBV3-2
ASSQAGDEKLF
>TRBV10-3
AISVLSVDTGFKTEQF
>TRBV7-8
ASSAPGTHQPQH
>TRBV30
AWSWGGVNSPLH
>TRBV28
ASSSSGTGYQETQY
>TRBV3-1/TRBV3-2
ASSRSATEQF
>TRBV7-2
ASSLNRENTEAF
>TRBV5-1
ASSQPGANEKLF
>TRBV30
AWLDGQEGYT
>TRBV4-1
ASSRGSNQPQH
>TRBV5-1
ASSLADRVGTEAF
>TRBV7-9
ASSFGATGSPLH
>TRBV28
AIRPLTPGGSTEAF
>TRBV7-2
ASTPHSVGTQY
>TRBV18
ASSPVRSATNEKLF
>TRBV7-2
ASSPTRDRANYGYT
>TRBV5-6
ASSDRNNYGYT
>TRBV28
ASSLKGAAYGYT